This TCR beta chain comes out of a study of CD8 T cell repertoires and HIV-1 epitope variants. At the level of the study: Control wells had CMV/EBV/flu peptides, negative Ebola AY9, or no peptide. Epitopes were three Gag families plus Nef HW9 and YT9. An uncultured baseline aliquot held 1M T cells. General study points: This assay reports beta chains of antigen-expanded cells, not T cell function.

Sequencing was performed with immunoSEQ multiplex PCR; in TCRdb, only in-frame clones are kept and a portion is missing. The table shows under 100,000 clones, with roughly four fifths occurring only once. Comments on this clone: What it binds is not known.

Germline assignment: CDR1 SEHNR and CDR2 FQNEAQ (reference sequence). The V end was cut by 6 bases, the J end by 0 bases, with 9 bases between. This CDR3 contains 13 residues. The sequence derives from a male donor with HIV. The source material was uncultured baseline CD8+ T cells from peripheral blood mononuclear cells (PBMCs). The chain is built from TRBV7-9 and TRBJ2-7; D is ambiguous. The CDR3 sequence is CASSYESSYEQYF. For the CDR3, the DNA is TGTGCCAGCAGTTACGAGAGCTCCTACGAGCAGTACTTC. Full variable domain (missing parts from reference TRBV7-9 and TRBJ2-7): DTGVSQNPRHKITKRGQNVTFRCDPISEHNRLYWYRQTLGQGPEFLTYFQNEAQLEKSRLLSDRFSAERPKGSFSTLEIQRTEQGDSAMYLCASSYESSYEQYFGPGTRLTVT.